This T cell receptor (beta chain) is from a study of blood T cell repertoires in COVID-19. The overall study: Sources were T cells, B-cell-depleted T cells, or PBMCs; the material itself was cDNA or gDNA.

Assignments of participants to cohorts depended upon their own reported clinical history. Donors of Cohort 3 who recovered were those that had two negative PCRs, clearance, or symptom resolution. The CDR3 has 16 residues. Trimming removed 0 bases from V and 2 bases from J; junction bases left unmatched: 7. Germline loops: CDR1 SGDLS, CDR2 YYNGEE. The authors' processing: Amplified reference gene primers provided the basis for estimating nucleated cell counts. Only in-frame clones appear in the TCRdb table, and some are missing; sequencing was by immunoSEQ multiplex PCR. The V and J calls and clone size were taken over from that table, and D and trimming were inferred from the DNA. The sample carries roughly 46,000 clones, about 86% recorded once.

The sequenced sample consisted of PBMCs or T cells enriched from blood (not recorded which). The chain uses TRBV9 and TRBJ2-7, with 8 positions matching TRBD2. This receptor was identified in a woman aged 50 to 60 who had recovered from COVID-19. CDR3 nucleotide sequence: TGTGCCAGCAGCGTAGTCCGACCGGGAGGGCCCTACGAGCAGTACTTC. Translating gives CASSVVRPGGPYEQYF.